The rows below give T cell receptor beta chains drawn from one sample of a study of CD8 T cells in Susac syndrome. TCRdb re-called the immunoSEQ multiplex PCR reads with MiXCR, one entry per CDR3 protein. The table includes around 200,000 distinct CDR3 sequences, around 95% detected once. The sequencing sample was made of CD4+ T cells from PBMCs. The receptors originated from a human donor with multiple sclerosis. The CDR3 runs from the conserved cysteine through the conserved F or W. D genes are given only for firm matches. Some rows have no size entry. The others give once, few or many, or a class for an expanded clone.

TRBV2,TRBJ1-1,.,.,CASGWGPDTEAFF,TGTGCCAGCGGTTGGGGGCCGGACACTGAAGCTTTCTTT
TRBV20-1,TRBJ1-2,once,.,CSASSLFGYTF,TGCAGTGCTAGTTCCCTCTTCGGCTACACCTTC
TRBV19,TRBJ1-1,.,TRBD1,CASSIRGTGGMNTEAFF,TGTGCCAGTAGTATACGGGGGACAGGGGGCATGAACACTGAAGCTTTCTTT
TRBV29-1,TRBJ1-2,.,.,CSVGLRTDYGYTF,TGCAGCGTTGGGTTGAGGACAGACTATGGCTACACCTTC
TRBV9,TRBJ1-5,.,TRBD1,CASSRGLSQPQHF,TGTGCCAGCAGCAGGGGGCTCAGTCAGCCCCAGCATTTT
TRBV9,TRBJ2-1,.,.,CASSVDGGIAAYNEQFF,TGTGCCAGCAGCGTAGATGGGGGAATAGCCGCCTACAATGAGCAGTTCTTC
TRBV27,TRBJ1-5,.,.,CASSFTSNQPQHF,TGTGCCAGCAGTTTTACGAGCAATCAGCCCCAGCATTTT
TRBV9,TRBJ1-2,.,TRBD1,CASSGMDRPQGGYTF,TGTGCCAGCAGTGGTATGGACAGGCCCCAGGGAGGCTACACCTTC
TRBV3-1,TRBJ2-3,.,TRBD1,CASSQGQGRSTDTQYF,TGTGCCAGCAGCCAAGGACAGGGTAGGAGCACAGATACGCAGTATTTT
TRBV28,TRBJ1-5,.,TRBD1,CASSSGQGLPYSNQPQHF,TGTGCCAGCAGTTCCGGACAGGGTCTTCCTTATAGCAATCAGCCCCAGCATTTT
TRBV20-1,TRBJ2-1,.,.,CSARPTVSSYNEQFF,TGCAGTGCTAGGCCGACAGTTAGCTCCTACAATGAGCAGTTCTTC
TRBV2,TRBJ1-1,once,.,CASILGVSAEAFF,TGTGCCAGCATCCTCGGGGTTAGCGCTGAAGCTTTCTTT
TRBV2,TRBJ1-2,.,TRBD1,CASSEADRGGYGYTF,TGTGCCAGCAGTGAAGCGGACAGGGGCGGGTATGGCTACACCTTC
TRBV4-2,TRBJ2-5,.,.,CASSLEGGRYQETQYF,TGTGCCAGCAGCCTCGAGGGGGGACGGTACCAAGAGACCCAGTACTTC
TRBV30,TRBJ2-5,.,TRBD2,CAWSGFPGLAGAAPGQETQYF,TGTGCCTGGAGTGGATTCCCGGGACTAGCGGGGGCCGCGCCAGGGCAAGAGACCCAGTACTTC
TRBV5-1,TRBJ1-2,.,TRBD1,CASSFGTEKGYTF,TGCGCCAGCAGCTTCGGGACAGAAAAGGGCTACACCTTC
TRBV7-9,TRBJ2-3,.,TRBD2,CASSRRGGLGTDTQYF,TGTGCCAGCAGCCGTCGGGGGGGGCTTGGCACAGATACGCAGTATTTT
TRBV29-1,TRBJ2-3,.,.,CSVSRAYSDTQYF,TGCAGCGTATCCAGAGCATATTCAGATACGCAGTATTTT
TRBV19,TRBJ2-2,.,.,CASSRETVNTGELFF,TGTGCCAGTAGTCGGGAGACAGTGAACACCGGGGAGCTGTTTTTT
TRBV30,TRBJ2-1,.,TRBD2,CAWMRGETYNEQFF,TGTGCCTGGATGCGGGGGGAGACCTACAATGAGCAGTTCTTC